A selection of T cell receptor beta chains follows, all from one sample in a study of molecular identifiers for immune sequencing clone quantification. TCRdb itself ran the PCR reads through MiXCR, one entry per CDR3 protein. The data contain 40,000 to 65,000 distinct CDR3 sequences, approximately 40% of them seen just once; the ten biggest clones take up approximately 4.2%. The material sequenced was naive CD8+ T cells from blood, with Jurkat cell RNA spiked in. Receptors originate from a human donor in good health. Some libraries in this study had Jurkat cell RNA spiked in. Both conserved end residues are trimmed from each CDR3. A D gene is named only where the DNA matches it firmly. Clone size is not always given. Where it is, it says once, few, many or a class for expanded clones.

J,V,D,size,CDR3
TRBJ1-1,TRBV5-1,NA,few,ASSLGLDTEAF
TRBJ2-3,TRBV4-3,TRBD1,many,ASSRGTGVGDTQY
TRBJ2-7,TRBV27,TRBD1,few,ASSFGTGVYEQY
TRBJ2-7,TRBV14,NA,medium-sized,ASSQGYEQY
TRBJ2-7,TRBV5-6,TRBD1,few,ASSLDRGFSYEQY
TRBJ1-2,TRBV12-3/TRBV12-4,NA,few,ASSLAPGPNYGYT
TRBJ2-3,TRBV24-1,NA,few,ATTIRTGGGDTQY
TRBJ2-2,TRBV13,TRBD2,many,ASSPGTSGPGELF
TRBJ2-2,TRBV14,NA,NA,ASSYEAGELF
TRBJ2-7,TRBV7-9,NA,NA,ASSSAGNEQY
TRBJ2-1,TRBV27,NA,NA,ASSRGRPRGNEQF
TRBJ2-7,TRBV6-5,NA,NA,ASSYSMNRAEQY
TRBJ2-3,TRBV6-1,TRBD2,many,ASILAGGADTQY
TRBJ2-5,TRBV13,TRBD2,few,ASSSGTYSLKTQY
TRBJ2-7,TRBV28,TRBD2,NA,ASNGLDFYEQY
TRBJ2-7,TRBV19,NA,NA,ASSKTGQPSYEQY
TRBJ2-1,TRBV28,NA,NA,ASTNRENSYNEQF
TRBJ2-5,TRBV28,TRBD2,many,ASRGASGTETQY
TRBJ1-5,TRBV5-8,NA,few,ASTPGGYSNQPQH
TRBJ2-3,TRBV7-8,NA,NA,ASSSTTQLRANTATQY
TRBJ2-2,TRBV7-9,TRBD1,NA,ASSFPDREATGELY
TRBJ2-7,TRBV29-1,NA,many,SVPAEQY
TRBJ1-4,TRBV28,TRBD1,few,ASSSWDRGNEKLF
TRBJ2-3,TRBV11-2,NA,once,ASMRNPTATQY
TRBJ2-7,TRBV5-5,TRBD2,few,ASSLFAGGAYEQY
TRBJ1-1,TRBV27,NA,many,ASSGAVNHEAF
TRBJ2-4,TRBV21-1,NA,many,ASSKFYERTKNIQY
TRBJ2-5,TRBV4-1,NA,few,ASSHEAEETQY
TRBJ1-4,TRBV7-2,NA,many,ASSFGEKLF